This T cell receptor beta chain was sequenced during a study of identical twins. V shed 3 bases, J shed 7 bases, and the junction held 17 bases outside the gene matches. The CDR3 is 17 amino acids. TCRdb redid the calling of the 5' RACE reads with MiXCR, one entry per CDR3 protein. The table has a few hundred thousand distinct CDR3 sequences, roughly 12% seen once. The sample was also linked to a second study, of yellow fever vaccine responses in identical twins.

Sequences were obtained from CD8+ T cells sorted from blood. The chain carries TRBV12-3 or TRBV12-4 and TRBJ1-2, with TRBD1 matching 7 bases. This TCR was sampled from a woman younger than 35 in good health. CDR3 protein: CASSFGRYRDRKRGYTF. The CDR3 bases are TGTGCCAGCAGTTTTGGAAGGTACCGGGACAGAAAGCGTGGCTACACCTTC.